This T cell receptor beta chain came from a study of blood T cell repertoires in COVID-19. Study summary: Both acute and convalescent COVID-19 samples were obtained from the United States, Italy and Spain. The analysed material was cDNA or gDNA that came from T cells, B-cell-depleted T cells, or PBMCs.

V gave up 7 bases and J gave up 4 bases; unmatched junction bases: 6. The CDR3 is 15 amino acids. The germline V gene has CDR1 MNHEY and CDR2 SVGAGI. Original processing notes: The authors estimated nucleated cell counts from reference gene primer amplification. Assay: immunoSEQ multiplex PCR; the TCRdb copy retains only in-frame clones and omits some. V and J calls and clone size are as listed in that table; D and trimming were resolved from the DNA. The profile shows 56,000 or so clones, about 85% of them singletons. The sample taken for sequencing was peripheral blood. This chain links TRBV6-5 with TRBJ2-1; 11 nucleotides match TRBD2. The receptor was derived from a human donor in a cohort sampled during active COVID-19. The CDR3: CASTPGLAVYNEQFF. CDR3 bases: TGTGCCAGCACCCCGGGACTAGCGGTATACAATGAGCAGTTCTTC.